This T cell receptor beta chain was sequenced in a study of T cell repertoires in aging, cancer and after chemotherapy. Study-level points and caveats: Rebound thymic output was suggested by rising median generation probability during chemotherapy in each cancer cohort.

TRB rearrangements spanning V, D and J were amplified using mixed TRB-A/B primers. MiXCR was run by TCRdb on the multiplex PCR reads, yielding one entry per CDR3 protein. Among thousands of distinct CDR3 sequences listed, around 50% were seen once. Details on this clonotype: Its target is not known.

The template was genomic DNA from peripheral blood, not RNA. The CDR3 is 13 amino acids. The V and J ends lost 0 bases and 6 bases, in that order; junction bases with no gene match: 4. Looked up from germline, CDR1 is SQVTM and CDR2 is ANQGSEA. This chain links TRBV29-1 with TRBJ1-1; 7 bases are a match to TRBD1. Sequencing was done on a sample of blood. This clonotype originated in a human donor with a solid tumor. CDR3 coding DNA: TGCAGCGTTGAAGAAGACAGGGACGCTGAAGCTTTCTTT. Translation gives CSVEEDRDAEAFF. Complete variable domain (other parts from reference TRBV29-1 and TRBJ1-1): SAVISQKPSRDICQRGTSLTIQCQVDSQVTMMFWYRQQPGQSLTLIATANQGSEATYESGFVIDKFPISRPNLTFSTLTVSNMSPEDSSIYLCSVEEDRDAEAFFGQGTRLTVV.